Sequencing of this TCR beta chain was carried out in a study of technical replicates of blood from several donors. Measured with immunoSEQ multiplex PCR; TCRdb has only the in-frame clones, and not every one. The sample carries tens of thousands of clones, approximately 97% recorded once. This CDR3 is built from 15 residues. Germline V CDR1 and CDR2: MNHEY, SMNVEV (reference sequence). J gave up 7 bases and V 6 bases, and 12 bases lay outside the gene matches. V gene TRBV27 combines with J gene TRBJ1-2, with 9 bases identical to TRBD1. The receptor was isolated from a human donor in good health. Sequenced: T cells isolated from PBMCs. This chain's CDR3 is CASSLTQGALGGYTF. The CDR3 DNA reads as TGTGCCAGCAGCCTAACACAGGGGGCGCTTGGTGGCTACACCTTC.